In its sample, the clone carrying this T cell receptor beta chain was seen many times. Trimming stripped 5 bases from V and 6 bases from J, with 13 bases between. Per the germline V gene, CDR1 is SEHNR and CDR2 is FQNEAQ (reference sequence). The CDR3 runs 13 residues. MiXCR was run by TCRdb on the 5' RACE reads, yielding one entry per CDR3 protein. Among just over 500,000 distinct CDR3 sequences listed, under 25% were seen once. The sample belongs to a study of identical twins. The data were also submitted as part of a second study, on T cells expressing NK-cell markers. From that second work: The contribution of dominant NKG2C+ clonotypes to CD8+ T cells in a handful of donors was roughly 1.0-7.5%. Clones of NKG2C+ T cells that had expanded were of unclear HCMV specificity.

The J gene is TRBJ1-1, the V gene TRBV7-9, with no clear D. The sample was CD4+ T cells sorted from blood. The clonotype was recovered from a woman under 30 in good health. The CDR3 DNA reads TGTGCCAGCAGCCTCACGACGGGTTCTGAAGCTTTCTTT. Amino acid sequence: CASSLTTGSEAFF.